A single count supports the clone carrying this T cell receptor (beta chain). Original data processing: Nucleated cell number was recorded as an estimate derived from reference gene primer amplification. Sequencing was performed with immunoSEQ multiplex PCR; in TCRdb, only in-frame clones are kept and a portion is missing. V, J and clone size were drawn from that table, and D and trimming were deduced from the DNA. The sample holds around 250,000 clones, about 85% seen once. The CDR3 loop spans 22 amino acids. In germline, CDR1 is MGHRA, CDR2 YSYEKL. Unmatched junction bases numbered 14, after V lost 0 bases and J lost 0 bases. The sample comes from a study of blood T cell repertoires in COVID-19. Background on the study: Samples taken during acute and convalescent COVID-19 were collected in the United States, Italy and Spain. PBMCs, B-cell-depleted T cells, or T cells were the source of the cDNA or gDNA that made up the material.

This sequence originates from a man aged 25-45 years who had recovered from COVID-19. The sample consisted of peripheral blood. The rearrangement links TRBV4-1 to TRBJ2-6; 10 bases agree with TRBD2. The CDR3 nucleotides read TGCGCCAGCAGCCAAGAACCTAGCGGGGGTAGAATTACTTACTCTGGGGCCAACGTCCTGACTTTC. It is translated as CASSQEPSGGRITYSGANVLTF.